The subject of this entry is one T cell receptor (beta chain). Its matching antigen is unknown. Different DNA sequences within this sample yield the same CDR3. Genomic DNA belonging to each subset was distributed in equal measure over several immunoSEQ plates. The protocol was immunoSEQ multiplex PCR, while the TCRdb copy is restricted to in-frame clones and leaves out a portion. The table has 1,500,000 or so clones, just under 99% seen once. This sample stems from a study of shared clonotypes between healthy human individuals. Turning to the study itself: Serving as donors were two women and a few men, whose ages spanned 18 to 49. General observations from the study: In having few donors, the study represented limited genetic and exposure-history diversity.

Caucasian adults living in Nashville, Tennessee, provided all samples. In germline, CDR1 is SGHTA, CDR2 FQGNSA. V lost 3 bases, J lost 1 base, and 6 bases lay in between. CDR3 size: 13 residues. The chain is built from TRBV7-2 and TRBJ2-5; D gene ambiguous. The sequencing input was naive CD4+ T cells sorted from blood. Noted subset: CD45RA+ positively selected. The source of this sequence is a man under 40 in good health. CDR3 DNA sequence: TGTGCCAGCAGCTTCGGAAGCCAAGAGACCCAGTACTTC. Protein product: CASSFGSQETQYF.